The sequence of this TCR beta chain was determined in a study of regulatory T cells in long-lasting Graves disease. Construction of the TCR beta libraries employed iRepertoire HTBI primers in conjunction with Arm-PCR of CDR3 regions. Per the study methods: From all samples, identification returned 12 to 15 TRBJ and 60 to 80 TRBV segments. TCRdb passed the multiplex PCR reads through MiXCR, listing each CDR3 protein once. The V and J calls were not made by the authors but by TCRdb's processing. The sample yields around 330,000 distinct CDR3 sequences, under 20% seen once. The V gene end was trimmed by 0 bases and the J gene end by 5 bases; junction bases not matched to a gene: 5. The CDR3 totals 15 residues. CDR1 SGHDT and CDR2 YYEEEE come from the germline V gene. Regarding the study as a whole: Among samples with persistent disease, TRBV28, TRBJ1-2 and TRBJ2-5 were favored. Persistent Graves' disease cases displayed lower TCR diversity than newly diagnosed ones.

At least ten counts were recorded for this clonotype. The target antigen is unknown. Time point reported: newly diagnosed GD, antithyroid drugs for less than 3 months. From RNA extracted from PBMCs, the TCR library was made. The input for sequencing was peripheral blood mononuclear cells (PBMCs), taken at new diagnosis, from a patient treated with antithyroid drugs. This clonotype originated in a female donor with Graves disease. V and J are TRBV5-6 and TRBJ2-3; 8 bases map to TRBD2. The CDR3 nucleotides read TGTGCCAGCAGCTTGGCAACGGGAGGGGTAGATACGCAGTATTTT. Translated, it gives CASSLATGGVDTQYF.